The 25 T cell receptor beta chains listed next were all sequenced from one sample in a study of blood T cells in healthy people across ages (dated by TCRdb to about 2015). Preparation of the library involved 5' RACE. The sequencer listed for this sample is Illumina HiSeq 2500. A second PCR of about 6 to 12 cycles was run with a J-beta primer mix and a sample-barcoded 5' primer. TCRdb passed the public sequencing reads through fastp at Q25 and MiXCR, retaining productive beta sequences. Rows matching on CDR3 protein sequence are summarized as one entry with the most common DNA and genes. This sample holds 800,000 or so distinct CDR3 sequences; just under 25% were observed only once. The ten top clones hold 3% to 4.5% of the sample. The same sample was also used in a study of T cells of mothers and their children.

Specimen: blood. The receptors derive from a boy younger than 18 in good health.

The chain couples TRBV20-1 to TRBJ2-3; the D gene is possibly TRBD1 (6 bases). Trimming left V 2 bases short and J 4 bases short, with 13 bases between. Germline V gives CDR1 DFQATT, CDR2 SNEGSKA (reference sequence). This CDR3 region has 14 residues. DNA for the CDR3: TGCAGTGCTAGACGCAGGGGTGCTGCAGATACGCAGTATTTT. Translated: CSARRRGAADTQYF.

The rearrangement links TRBV28 to TRBJ2-6; D gene unclear. The CDR3 consists of 15 residues. V gave up 6 bases and J gave up 0 bases, with 9 bases separating them. Germline CDR1 reads MDHEN; CDR2 reads SYDVKM. Written as DNA, the CDR3 is TGTGCCAGCAGCGAGACTGGCTCTGGGGCCAACGTCCTGACTTTC. This translates into CASSETGSGANVLTF.

This clonotype was found a few times. The rearrangement joins TRBV20-1 to TRBJ2-3; D gene unclear. V was clipped by 5 bases and J by 2 bases, with 14 bases between them. Germline V gene data show CDR1 as DFQATT and CDR2 as SNEGSKA (reference sequence). The length of the CDR3 is 14 residues. The CDR3 region has the DNA TGCAGTGCTCTTGTACGGGCCGACACAGATACGCAGTATTTT. Protein: CSALVRADTDTQYF.

This chain uses TRBV28 with TRBJ1-2; 8 positions match TRBD1. The junction had 7 bases not matched to a gene; V was cut back by 6 bases and J by 7 bases. CDR1 MDHEN and CDR2 SYDVKM come from the germline V gene. The CDR3 has 13 residues. The DNA of the CDR3 is TGTGCCAGCAGCCCGGGACAGGTAGTTGGCTACACCTTC. Translating gives CASSPGQVVGYTF.

This chain links TRBV21-1 with TRBJ1-2. TRBV21-1 represents a pseudogene. The CDR3 is 17 amino acids. In DNA, the CDR3 is TGTGCCAGCAGCAAAGGTATCAGGGACGGCCCCAACTATGGCTACACCTTC. As protein: CASSKGIRDGPNYGYTF.

This clonotype was detected only a few times. This CDR3 is CASSPRPVSYNEQFF. Written as DNA, the CDR3 is TGTGCCAGCAGCCCCCGACCCGTGTCCTACAATGAGCAGTTCTTC. The genes are TRBV27 and TRBJ2-1; D unclear. The germline V gene encodes CDR1 MNHEY and CDR2 SMNVEV (reference sequence). The CDR3 totals 15 residues. V dropped 6 bases and J dropped 1 base, with 13 bases sitting between them.

This clonotype has just a few counts. CDR3 in amino acids: CATSKAPATNEKLFF. The CDR3 DNA follows: TGTGCCACCAGCAAAGCCCCGGCAACTAATGAAAAACTGTTTTTT. This chain connects TRBV15 to TRBJ1-4; D uncertain. The V end lost 4 bases, the J end lost 0 bases, and 9 bases lay between the germline ends. Germline CDR1 and CDR2: LNHNV and YYDKDF (reference sequence). The CDR3 runs 15 residues.

The chain employs TRBV29-1 and TRBJ2-2; no clear D. Trimming removed 3 bases at V and 5 bases at J, with 10 bases between. CDR3 size: 13 residues. Germline V gene lookup returns CDR1 SQVTM and CDR2 ANQGSEA. CDR3 DNA sequence: TGCAGCGTTGATCGCTATAAAACCGGGGAGCTGTTTTTT. Its protein is CSVDRYKTGELFF.

In its sample, this clonotype was seen a few times. The rearrangement links TRBV6-6 to TRBJ1-6; D gene ambiguous. The germline V gene encodes CDR1 MNHNY and CDR2 SVGAGI (reference sequence). The CDR3 has 14 residues. V was cut by 2 bases and J by 9 bases, with 11 bases left in between. The DNA of the CDR3 is TGTGCCAGCAGTTACACGGCCGGGAGTTCACCCCTCCACTTT. It encodes CASSYTAGSSPLHF.

The CDR3: CAISGGRRGVSQGNEQFF. Here the CDR3 DNA reads TGTGCCATCAGTGGGGGTCGGCGGGGGGTTTCGCAAGGCAATGAGCAGTTCTTC. The rearrangement uses TRBV10-3 and TRBJ2-1, with 8 positions matching TRBD2. The CDR3 length is 18 residues. The trim removed 4 bases at V and 6 bases at J, leaving 17 bases unmatched. The germline CDR1 and CDR2 sequences are ENHRY and SYGVKD.

The chain employs TRBV5-6 and TRBJ1-1; D unclear. The germline V and J ends were trimmed by 1 base and 1 base, with 14 bases remaining between them. There are 16 residues in the CDR3. Germline V gene lookup returns CDR1 SGHDT and CDR2 YYEEEE. For the CDR3, the DNA is TGTGCCAGCAGCTTGTGGGCAGGACTAAAGAACACTGAAGCTTTCTTT. Translating it yields CASSLWAGLKNTEAFF. Complete variable domain (other parts from reference TRBV5-6 and TRBJ1-1): DAGVTQSPTHLIKTRGQQVTLRCSPKSGHDTVSWYQQALGQGPQFIFQYYEEEERQRGNFPDRFSGHQFPNYSSELNVNALLLGDSALYLCASSLWAGLKNTEAFFGQGTRLTVV.

The chain is built from TRBV13 and TRBJ1-1; D call uncertain. V lost 1 base to trimming and J lost 3 bases, with 6 bases between them. This CDR3 is 13 amino acids long. The germline V gene has CDR1 PRHDT and CDR2 FYEKMQ (reference sequence). CDR3 sequence: CASSLVSHTEAFF. The DNA for the CDR3 is TGTGCCAGCAGCTTAGTCTCCCACACTGAAGCTTTCTTT.

This clonotype was seen a few times. The chain recombines TRBV28 with TRBJ2-5; 11 nucleotides agree with TRBD1. With V trimmed by 3 bases and J by 5 bases, 5 bases remained unmatched. CDR3 length equals 15 residues. Germline CDR1 is MDHEN and CDR2 is SYDVKM. The CDR3 nucleotides read TGTGCCAGCAGTTTCCCGGACAGGGGGCTTGAGACCCAGTACTTC. Translation gives CASSFPDRGLETQYF.

This clonotype has more than one count but fewer than ten. This sequence joins TRBV21-1 and TRBJ2-7; the table's D call, TRBD2, has no DNA check behind it. TRBV21-1 corresponds to a pseudogene. The CDR3 is 11 amino acids. CDR3 loop: CASSEDGGQYF. In DNA form, the CDR3 reads TGTGCCAGCAGCGAAGACGGAGGACAGTACTTC.

The CDR3 reads CASSPGQKSADTQYF. DNA for the CDR3: TGTGCCAGCAGTCCGGGACAGAAGAGCGCAGATACGCAGTATTTT. This chain connects TRBV12-3 or TRBV12-4 to TRBJ2-3, with TRBD1 identical over 7 bases. The CDR3 loop spans 15 amino acids. With V trimmed by 5 bases and J by 4 bases, 9 bases remained unmatched.

The rearrangement links TRBV24-1 to TRBJ2-1, with 7 bases that match TRBD1. This CDR3 comprises 15 residues. With V trimmed by 4 bases and J by 3 bases, 5 bases remained unmatched. Germline CDR1 reads KGHDR; CDR2 reads SFDVKD. DNA of the CDR3: TGTGCCACCAGTGAAAAACGGGACAGCTACAATGAGCAGTTCTTC. Its translation: CATSEKRDSYNEQFF.

The chain employs TRBV29-1 and TRBJ2-3; possible D gene TRBD2, 6 bases. Trimming removed 0 bases from V and 9 bases from J, with 10 bases in between. Per the germline V gene, CDR1 is SQVTM and CDR2 is ANQGSEA. This CDR3 region has 12 residues. The CDR3, as DNA: TGCAGCGTTGAAGAGGGACTCCGGACGCAGTATTTT. This codes for CSVEEGLRTQYF.

This clonotype has only a few counts. CDR3: CSGSGGLDEAFF. DNA of the CDR3: TGCAGCGGATCAGGGGGCCTGGATGAAGCTTTCTTT. The J gene is TRBJ1-1, the V gene TRBV29-1; 8 positions match TRBD1. This CDR3 is 12 amino acids long. The junction had 8 bases not matched to a gene; V was cut back by 7 bases and J by 7 bases. Germline loops: CDR1 SQVTM, CDR2 ANQGSEA. Complete variable domain (other parts from reference TRBV29-1 and TRBJ1-1): SAVISQKPSRDICQRGTSLTIQCQVDSQVTMMFWYRQQPGQSLTLIATANQGSEATYESGFVIDKFPISRPNLTFSTLTVSNMSPEDSSIYLCSGSGGLDEAFFGQGTRLTVV.

The chain links TRBV7-8 to TRBJ2-1, with 7 positions matching TRBD1. The CDR3 is 12 amino acids. CDR1 and CDR2 (germline): SGHVS, FQNEAQ. Trimming removed 3 bases from V and 11 bases from J; junction bases left unmatched: 4. CDR3 sequence: CASSFSGGKQFF. DNA of the CDR3: TGTGCCAGCAGCTTCTCAGGGGGTAAGCAGTTCTTC.

In its sample, this clonotype was seen once. The rearrangement uses TRBV5-1 and TRBJ2-2, with 7 bases identical to TRBD1. J lost 5 bases, V lost 4 bases, and 8 bases had no gene match. Germline V gene data show CDR1 as SGHRS and CDR2 as YFSETQ. There are 15 residues in the CDR3. The CDR3 loop reads CASSPRQGPTGELFF. In DNA form, the CDR3 reads TGCGCCAGCAGCCCTCGACAGGGTCCAACCGGGGAGCTGTTTTTT.

This clonotype came up a few times. V gene TRBV29-1 combines with J gene TRBJ2-5; TRBD2 agrees at 14 bases. The DNA end is a closer match to TRBJ2-7, so the J assignment may be wrong. Germline V lookup: CDR1 SQVTM, CDR2 ANQGSEA. The CDR3 runs to 17 residues. The CDR3 sequence: CSVGQGLAGAASYEQYF. The CDR3 DNA reads as TGCAGCGTTGGACAGGGACTAGCGGGAGCCGCCTCCTACGAGCAGTACTTC.

This clonotype showed up just once. This chain links TRBV28 with TRBJ2-7; 10 nucleotides line up with TRBD1. The germline gives CDR1 MDHEN, CDR2 SYDVKM. The CDR3 loop spans 14 amino acids. V dropped 10 bases and J dropped 3; count of bases not matched to a gene: 9. Here the CDR3 reads CATSARDRGYEQYF. For the CDR3, the DNA is TGTGCCACCTCGGCGAGGGACAGGGGCTACGAGCAGTACTTC.

This clonotype was observed a few times. This chain links TRBV24-1 with TRBJ2-5; D is possibly TRBD2 (6 bases). Gene TRBJ2-1 matches the end of the DNA better, so the J call may be wrong. This CDR3 spans 13 amino acids. Per germline, CDR1 KGHDR and CDR2 SFDVKD. The CDR3 sequence: CATSDPTSIAQFF. The CDR3 DNA reads TGTGCCACCAGTGACCCGACTAGTATAGCTCAGTTCTTC.

This clonotype was seen a few times. This chain uses TRBV5-1 with TRBJ1-2, with D perhaps TRBD1 (5 bases). The CDR3 loop spans 18 amino acids. The V gene lost 0 bases and the J gene lost 4 bases, with 22 bases spanning the gap. The germline V gene encodes CDR1 SGHRS and CDR2 YFSETQ. In DNA, the CDR3 is TGCGCCAGCAGCTTGGACTTCTTGACGGGGCGGACGAGCTATGGCTACACCTTC. It yields the protein CASSLDFLTGRTSYGYTF.

The CDR3 spells CASSQAGLTPEGFYNEQFF. The CDR3 DNA follows: TGCGCCAGCAGCCAAGCAGGACTCACGCCGGAGGGCTTCTACAATGAGCAGTTCTTC. This rearrangement joins TRBV4-1 to TRBJ2-1; D is possibly TRBD2 (6 bases). From germline, CDR1 is MGHRA and CDR2 YSYEKL. The CDR3 is 19 amino acids. Trimming pared 1 base from V and 3 bases from J, leaving 22 bases between.